The 5 T cell receptor beta chains given below trace back to one sample, sequenced in a study of shared clonotypes between healthy human individuals (dated by TCRdb to between 2020 and 2021). Library preparation used the immunoSEQ multiplex PCR assay. As stored in TCRdb, this immuneACCESS dataset retains in-frame rearrangements with V and J assigned. A fraction of the clones does not appear; measured against another copy, unresolved V genes explain less than half of the discrepancy, and the remainder lacks a known reason. This sample lists about 490,000 clones; roughly 78% were detected once. The top ten clones comprise roughly 12% of the sample. Material for sequencing was PBMCs. The receptor source for this set is a woman aged 40 to 50 in good health. Some clones in this sample may be carry-over from other donors' samples.

This rearrangement joins TRBV6-4 to TRBJ1-1; D is unresolved. Between the trimmed V and J ends, which lost 4 bases and 5 bases, there was a span of 11 bases. The CDR3 loop spans 13 amino acids. Germline V gives CDR1 MRHNA, CDR2 SNTAGT. The CDR3 coding sequence is TGTGCCAGCAGTGTTACAGTGGGAACTGAAGCTTTCTTT. Protein sequence: CASSVTVGTEAFF.

This chain connects TRBV29-1 to TRBJ2-3, with 9 bases matching TRBD2. CDR3 length: 13 residues. Looked up from germline, CDR1 is SQVTM and CDR2 is ANQGSEA. V trimming: 4 bases; J trimming: 1 base; junction bases outside the gene matches: 0. The CDR3 DNA is TGCAGCGTTGCTAGCGGGGGCACAGATACGCAGTATTTT. It yields the protein CSVASGGTDTQYF.

The chain couples TRBV4-1 to TRBJ2-5; tentative D call: TRBD2 (5 bases). V was shortened by 3 bases and J by 5 bases, with 13 bases between the two germline ends. CDR3 length: 14 residues. The germline V gene encodes CDR1 MGHRA and CDR2 YSYEKL. In DNA, the CDR3 is TGCGCCAGCAGCCAGTCCGGGGTTGTTGAGACCCAGTACTTC. Translating gives CASSQSGVVETQYF.

The chain couples TRBV27 to TRBJ1-3; D remains ambiguous. The CDR3 covers 16 residues. V shed 3 bases and J shed 4 bases, with 16 bases lying between them. Germline loops: CDR1 MNHEY, CDR2 SMNVEV (reference sequence). The CDR3: CASSFSAVGSGNTIYF. The CDR3 DNA is TGTGCCAGCAGTTTTTCCGCGGTGGGGTCGGGAAACACCATATATTTT.

The V call is TRBV14, the J call TRBJ1-3; possible D gene TRBD1, 5 bases. Germline V lookup: CDR1 SGHDN, CDR2 FVKESK. This CDR3 region has 14 residues. V was clipped by 4 bases and J by 4 bases, with 11 bases between them. The DNA of the CDR3 is TGTGCCAGCAGCCTGCAGGGCCCGGGAAACACCATATATTTT. Protein product: CASSLQGPGNTIYF.